This TCR beta chain is from a study of cytomegalovirus exposure and HLA in healthy donors. Points from the study as a whole: Reportedly, fewer N-insertions than the roughly 690-donor mean appeared in an Asian-associated ancestry cluster in a later analysis. Judged likely to be a sequencing artifact was a cluster of highly shared sequence variants.

These donors counted as nominally healthy when sampled, but unrecorded immune exposures were likely. For this clone: The antigen remains undetermined.

The primer mix had 60 Vbeta and 13 Jbeta primers. Profiled with immunoSEQ multiplex PCR; TCRdb holds only in-frame clones, not every one. Here the sample spans some 65,000 clones, about 78% being singletons. Germline CDR1 reads LNHDA; CDR2 reads SQIVND (reference sequence). V was trimmed by 6 bases and J by 8 bases, leaving 10 bases between them. The CDR3 runs 11 residues. The chain links TRBV19 to TRBJ1-1; D perhaps matches TRBD1 (5 bases). The receptor's source is a girl under 18 in good health and CMV-seropositive. Specimen: PBMCs. CDR3: CASSQGTEAFF. DNA of the CDR3: TGTGCCAGTAGCCAGGGAACGGAAGCTTTCTTT.